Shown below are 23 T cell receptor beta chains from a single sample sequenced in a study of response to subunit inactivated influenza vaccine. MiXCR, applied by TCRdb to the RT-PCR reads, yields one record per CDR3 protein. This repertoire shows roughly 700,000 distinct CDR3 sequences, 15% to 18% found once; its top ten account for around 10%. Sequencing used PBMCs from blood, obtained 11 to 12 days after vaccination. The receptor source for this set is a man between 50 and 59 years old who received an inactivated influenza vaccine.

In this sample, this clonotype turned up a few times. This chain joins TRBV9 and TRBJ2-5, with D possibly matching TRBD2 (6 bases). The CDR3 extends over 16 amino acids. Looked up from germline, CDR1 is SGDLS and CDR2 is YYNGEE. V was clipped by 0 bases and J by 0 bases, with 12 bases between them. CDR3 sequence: CASSVGERVDQETQYF. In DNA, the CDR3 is TGTGCCAGCAGCGTAGGGGAGCGGGTAGACCAAGAGACCCAGTACTTC.

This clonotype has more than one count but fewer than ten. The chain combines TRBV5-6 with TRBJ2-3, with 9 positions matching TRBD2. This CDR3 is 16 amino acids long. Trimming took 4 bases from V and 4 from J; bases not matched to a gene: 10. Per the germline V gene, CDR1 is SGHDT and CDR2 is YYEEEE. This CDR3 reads CASSRSGRFPADTQYF. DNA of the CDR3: TGTGCCAGCAGCCGTAGCGGGAGATTTCCCGCAGATACGCAGTATTTT. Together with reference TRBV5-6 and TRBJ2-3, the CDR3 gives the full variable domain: DAGVTQSPTHLIKTRGQQVTLRCSPKSGHDTVSWYQQALGQGPQFIFQYYEEEERQRGNFPDRFSGHQFPNYSSELNVNALLLGDSALYLCASSRSGRFPADTQYFGPGTRLTVL.

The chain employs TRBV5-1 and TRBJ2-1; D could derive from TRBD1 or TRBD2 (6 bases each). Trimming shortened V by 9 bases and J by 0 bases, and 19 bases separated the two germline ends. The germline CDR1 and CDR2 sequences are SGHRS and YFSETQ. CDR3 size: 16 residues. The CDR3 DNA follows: TGCGCCACCCAGTTCGGGGGCTCCAGCTCCTACAATGAGCAGTTCTTC. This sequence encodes CATQFGGSSSYNEQFF.

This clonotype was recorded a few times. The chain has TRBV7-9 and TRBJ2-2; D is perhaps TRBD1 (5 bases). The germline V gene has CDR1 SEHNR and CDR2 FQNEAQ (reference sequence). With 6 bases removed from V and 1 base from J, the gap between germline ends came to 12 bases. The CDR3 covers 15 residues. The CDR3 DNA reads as TGTGCCAGCAGTGGCTACAGGCGGAACACCGGGGAGCTGTTTTTT. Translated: CASSGYRRNTGELFF.

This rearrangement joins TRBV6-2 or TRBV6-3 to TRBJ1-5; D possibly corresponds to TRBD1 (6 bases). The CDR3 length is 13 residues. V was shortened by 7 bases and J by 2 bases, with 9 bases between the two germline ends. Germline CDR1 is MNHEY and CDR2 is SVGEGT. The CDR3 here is CASKTGGNQPQHF. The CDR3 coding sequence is TGTGCCAGCAAGACAGGAGGCAATCAGCCCCAGCATTTT.

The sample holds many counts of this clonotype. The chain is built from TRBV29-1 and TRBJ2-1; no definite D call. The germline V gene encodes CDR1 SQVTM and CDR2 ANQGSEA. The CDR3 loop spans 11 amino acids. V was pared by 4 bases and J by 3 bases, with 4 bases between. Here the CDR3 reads CSVGYYNEQFF. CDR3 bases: TGCAGCGTTGGGTACTACAATGAGCAGTTCTTC.

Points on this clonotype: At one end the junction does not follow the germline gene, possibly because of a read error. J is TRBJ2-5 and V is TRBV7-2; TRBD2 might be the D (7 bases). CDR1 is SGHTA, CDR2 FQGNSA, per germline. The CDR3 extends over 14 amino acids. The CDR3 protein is CDSSFQGRGETQYF. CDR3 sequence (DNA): TGTGACAGCAGCTTCCAGGGGAGGGGAGAGACCCAGTACTTC.

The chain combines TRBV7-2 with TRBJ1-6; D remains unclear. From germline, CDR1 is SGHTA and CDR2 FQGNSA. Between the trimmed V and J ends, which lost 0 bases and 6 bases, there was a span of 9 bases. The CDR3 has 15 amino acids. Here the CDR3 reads CASSLAGNLNSPLHF. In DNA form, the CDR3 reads TGTGCCAGCAGCTTAGCCGGTAACCTTAATTCACCCCTCCACTTT.

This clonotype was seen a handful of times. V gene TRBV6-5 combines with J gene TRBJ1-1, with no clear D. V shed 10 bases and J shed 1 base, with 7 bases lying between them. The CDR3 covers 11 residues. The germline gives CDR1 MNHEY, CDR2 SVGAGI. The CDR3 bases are TGTGCCACAGAAGGGAACACTGAAGCTTTCTTT. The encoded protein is CATEGNTEAFF.

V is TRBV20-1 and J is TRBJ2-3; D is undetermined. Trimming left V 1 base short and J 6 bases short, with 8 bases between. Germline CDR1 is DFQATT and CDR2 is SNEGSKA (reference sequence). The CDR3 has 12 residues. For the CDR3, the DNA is TGCAGTGCTAGAGCCCCCCAGGATACGCAGTATTTT. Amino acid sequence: CSARAPQDTQYF.

The CDR3 protein is CASSPKLVRVDGPGELFF. The CDR3 bases are TGTGCCAGCAGCCCGAAGTTGGTCCGGGTTGATGGTCCCGGGGAGCTGTTTTTT. The V and J genes are TRBV7-3 and TRBJ2-2; D is uncertain. There are 18 residues in the CDR3. Trimming shortened V by 5 bases and J by 6 bases, and 25 bases separated the two germline ends. Per germline, CDR1 SGHTA and CDR2 FQGTGA. The entire variable domain, with the rest obtained from reference TRBV7-3 and TRBJ2-2, is as follows: GAGVSQTPSNKVTEKGKYVELRCDPISGHTALYWYRQSLGQGPEFLIYFQGTGAADDSGLPNDRFFAVRPEGSVSTLKIQRTERGDSAVYLCASSPKLVRVDGPGELFFGEGSRLTVL.

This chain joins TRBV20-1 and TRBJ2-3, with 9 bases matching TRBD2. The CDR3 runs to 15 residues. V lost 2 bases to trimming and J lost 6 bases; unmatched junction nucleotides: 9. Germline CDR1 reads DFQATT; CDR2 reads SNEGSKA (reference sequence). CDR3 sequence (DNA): TGCAGTGCTAGAACTCCGGGACTAGCAGGGGATACGCAGTATTTT. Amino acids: CSARTPGLAGDTQYF.

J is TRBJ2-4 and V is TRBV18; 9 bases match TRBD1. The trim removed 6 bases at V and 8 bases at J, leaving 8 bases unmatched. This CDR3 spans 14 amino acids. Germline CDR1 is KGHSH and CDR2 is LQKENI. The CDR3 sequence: CASSNWDRDDIQYF. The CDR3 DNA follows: TGTGCCAGCTCTAACTGGGACAGGGACGACATTCAGTACTTC.

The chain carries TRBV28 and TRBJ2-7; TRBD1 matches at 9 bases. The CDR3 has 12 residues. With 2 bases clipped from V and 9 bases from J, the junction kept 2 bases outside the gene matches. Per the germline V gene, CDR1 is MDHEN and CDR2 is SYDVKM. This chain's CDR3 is CASSLTGGGQYF. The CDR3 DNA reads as TGTGCCAGCAGTTTAACAGGGGGCGGGCAGTACTTC.

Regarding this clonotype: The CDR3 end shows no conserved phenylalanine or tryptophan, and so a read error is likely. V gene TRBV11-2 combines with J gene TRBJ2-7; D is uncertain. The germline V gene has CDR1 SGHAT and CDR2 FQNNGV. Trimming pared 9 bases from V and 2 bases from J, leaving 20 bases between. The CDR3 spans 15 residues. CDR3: CASHPTNPGPYEQYS. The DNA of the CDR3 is TGTGCCAGTCATCCGACGAACCCAGGCCCCTACGAGCAGTACTCC.

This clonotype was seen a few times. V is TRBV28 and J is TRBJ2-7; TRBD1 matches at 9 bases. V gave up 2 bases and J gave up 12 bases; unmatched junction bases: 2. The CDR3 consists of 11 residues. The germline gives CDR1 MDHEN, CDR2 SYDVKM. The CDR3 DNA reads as TGTGCCAGCAGTTTAACAGGGGGCCTGTACTTC. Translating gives CASSLTGGLYF.

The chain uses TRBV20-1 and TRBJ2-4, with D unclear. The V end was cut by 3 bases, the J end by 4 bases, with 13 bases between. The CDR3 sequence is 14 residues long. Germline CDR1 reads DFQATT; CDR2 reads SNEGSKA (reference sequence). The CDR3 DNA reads TGCAGTGCTAGGCGAGACACCTCTAAAAACATTCAGTACTTC. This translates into CSARRDTSKNIQYF.

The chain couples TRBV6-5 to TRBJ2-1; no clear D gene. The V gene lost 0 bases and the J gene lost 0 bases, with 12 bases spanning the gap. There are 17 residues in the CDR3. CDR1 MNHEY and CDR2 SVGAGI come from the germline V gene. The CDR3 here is CASSYSRRELSYNEQFF. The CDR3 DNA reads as TGTGCCAGCAGTTACTCGAGGCGTGAACTCTCCTACAATGAGCAGTTCTTC.

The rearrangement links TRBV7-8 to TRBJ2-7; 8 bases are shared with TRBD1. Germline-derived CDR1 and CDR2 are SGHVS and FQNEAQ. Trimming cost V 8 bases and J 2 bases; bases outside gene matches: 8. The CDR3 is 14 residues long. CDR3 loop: CASGQGRTAYEQYF. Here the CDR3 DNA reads TGTGCCAGCGGACAGGGCCGCACCGCCTACGAGCAGTACTTC. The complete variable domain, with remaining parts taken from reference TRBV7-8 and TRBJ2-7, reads GAGVSQSPRYKVAKRGQDVALRCDPISGHVSLFWYQQALGQGPEFLTYFQNEAQLDKSGLPSDRFFAERPEGSVSTLKIQRTQQEDSAVYLCASGQGRTAYEQYFGPGTRLTVT.

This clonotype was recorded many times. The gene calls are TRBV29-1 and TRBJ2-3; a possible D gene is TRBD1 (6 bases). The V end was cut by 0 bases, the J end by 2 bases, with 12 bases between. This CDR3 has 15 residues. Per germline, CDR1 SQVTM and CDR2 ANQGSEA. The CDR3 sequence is CSVEDGGQPTDTQYF. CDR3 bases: TGCAGCGTTGAAGATGGGGGCCAGCCCACAGATACGCAGTATTTT.

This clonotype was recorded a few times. CDR3 DNA: TGCGCCAGCAGCCAAGAGGCTAGCGGGGGGGCCACGGGTTACAATGAGCAGTTCTTC. Its translation: CASSQEASGGATGYNEQFF. The gene calls are TRBV4-1 and TRBJ2-1; 12 bases agree with TRBD2. V lost 0 bases, J lost 4 bases, and 10 bases stayed unmatched. The CDR3 runs to 19 residues. The germline V gene encodes CDR1 MGHRA and CDR2 YSYEKL.

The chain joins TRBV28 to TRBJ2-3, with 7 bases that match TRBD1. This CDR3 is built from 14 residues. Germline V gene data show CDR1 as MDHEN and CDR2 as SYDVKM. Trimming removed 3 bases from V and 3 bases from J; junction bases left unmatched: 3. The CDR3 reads CASSFRDSTDTQYF. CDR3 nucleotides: TGTGCCAGCAGTTTCCGGGACAGTACAGATACGCAGTATTTT.

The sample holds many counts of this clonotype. In DNA form, the CDR3 reads TGTGCCAGCAGCCAAATGTGGAGACTAGCCGACCAATCTGGGGCCAACGTCCTGACTTTC. Its protein product is CASSQMWRLADQSGANVLTF. The V call is TRBV3-1, the J call TRBJ2-6; 7 positions match TRBD2. J lost 1 base, V lost 2 bases, and 14 bases had no gene match. This CDR3 has 20 residues. Germline V gives CDR1 LGHDT, CDR2 YNNKEL (reference sequence).